This T cell receptor beta chain came from a study of control samples from healthy donors and cancer patients. Trimming left V 7 bases short and J 7 bases short, with 31 bases between. Germline V gene data show CDR1 as SGHAT and CDR2 as FQNNGV. The length of the CDR3 is 18 residues. Produced via immunoSEQ multiplex PCR; TCRdb's table is partial and in-frame only. The sample lists approximately 160,000 clones, around 92% occurring once. The chain employs TRBV11-2 and TRBJ1-1; D is undetermined. This TCR was sampled from a woman aged 35 to 49 in good health. Sequencing was carried out using blood. The CDR3 region is CASTPLRATQNTGIEAFF. The DNA for the CDR3 is TGTGCCAGCACCCCATTGCGGGCTACTCAAAACACCGGCATTGAAGCTTTCTTT. Looking up the rest from reference TRBV11-2 and TRBJ1-1 gives the full variable domain: EAGVAQSPRYKIIEKRQSVAFWCNPISGHATLYWYQQILGQGPKLLIQFQNNGVVDDSQLPKDRFSAERLKGVDSTLKIQPAKLEDSAVYLCASTPLRATQNTGIEAFFGQGTRLTVV.